This T cell receptor beta chain appears in the sequencing data of a study of OX40 agonist ivuxolimab in advanced cancers. Study information: Patients took ivuxolimab, an agonistic anti-OX40 (CD134) antibody. The mean age was around 56 years, ranging from roughly 23 to 79, with less than 90% of participants male.

V was trimmed by 3 bases and J by 8 bases, leaving 10 bases between them. This CDR3 region has 13 residues. Germline assignment: CDR1 LGHNA and CDR2 YSLEER. Clones were sequenced by immunoSEQ multiplex PCR, and TCRdb holds only the in-frame ones, with some missing. The sample has roughly 50,000 clones, 91% seen once. Samples were taken at baseline and on day 1 of cycles 4 and 7. The source was CD4+ or CD8+ T cells sorted from blood, collected in a trial of the OX40 agonist ivuxolimab. The origin of this receptor is an adult with an advanced solid tumor such as melanoma, head and neck, liver or kidney cancer. The chain recombines TRBV4-3 with TRBJ1-4; no definite D call. CDR3 sequence reads: CASSQGGTEKLFF. In DNA, the CDR3 is TGCGCCAGCAGCCAGGGAGGTACCGAAAAACTGTTTTTT.